This T cell receptor (beta chain) was retrieved from a study of T cells expressing NK-cell markers. TCRdb re-called the 5' RACE reads and catalogs CDR3 proteins one per entry, DNA excluded. This listing includes 500,000 to 700,000 distinct CDR3 sequences. The CDR3 totals 15 residues. Germline values: CDR1 SGHRS, CDR2 YFSETQ. The sequenced material came from blood T cells: a sorted CD56 or NKG2C T cell subset, CD4+ or CD8+ T cells, or bulk PBMC T cells (not recorded which). The receptor's source is a man aged 18 to 30 in good health. This chain links TRBV5-1 with TRBJ2-5; the TCRdb call, TRBD2, lacks DNA for checking. Here the CDR3 reads CASSGASGSRETQYF.